This record covers a single TCR beta chain. Its antigen is still unknown. From germline, CDR1 is MDHEN and CDR2 SYDVKM. This CDR3 is built from 13 residues. Trimming took off 2 bases at V and 5 bases at J, with 9 bases between the two ends. This sample is drawn from a study of cytomegalovirus exposure and HLA in healthy donors. Primers included in the PCR were 60 Vbeta and 13 Jbeta primers. Assay used: immunoSEQ multiplex PCR; TCRdb lists only in-frame clones, some missing. The sample includes nearly 110,000 clones, 60% to 75% of them seen just once. Study-level findings and limits: Altogether, 160 or so TCR beta chains were recorded as cytomegalovirus-associated. It was only CMV serostatus that was available as immune exposure information. Per a later analysis, HLA-associated TCR beta chains showed more clonal expansion than other, equally common TCR beta chains.

Sequenced material: PBMCs. This chain joins TRBV28 and TRBJ1-2; D ambiguous. The TCR sequence derives from a man aged 30 to 45 in good health and CMV-seronegative. CDR3 nucleotide sequence: TGTGCCAGCAGTTTAGGTAGGAGGTATGGCTACACCTTC. It encodes CASSLGRRYGYTF.